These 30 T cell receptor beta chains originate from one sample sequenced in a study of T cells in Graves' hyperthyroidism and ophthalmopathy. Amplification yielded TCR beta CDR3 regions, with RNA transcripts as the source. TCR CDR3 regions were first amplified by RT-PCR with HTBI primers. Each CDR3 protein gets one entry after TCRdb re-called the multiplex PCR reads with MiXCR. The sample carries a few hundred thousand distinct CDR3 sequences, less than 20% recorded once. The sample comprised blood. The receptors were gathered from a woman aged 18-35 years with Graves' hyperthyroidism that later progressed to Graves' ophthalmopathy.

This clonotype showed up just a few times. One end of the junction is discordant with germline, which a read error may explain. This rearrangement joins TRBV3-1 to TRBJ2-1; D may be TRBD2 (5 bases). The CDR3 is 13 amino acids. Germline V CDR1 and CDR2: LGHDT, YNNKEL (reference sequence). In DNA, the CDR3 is TGTGCCAACAGCCGATCCTCGGGGTCAGAGCAGTTCTTC. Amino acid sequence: CANSRSSGSEQFF.

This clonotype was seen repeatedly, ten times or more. The CDR3 region is CASTGTRNQPQHF. CDR3 in DNA: TGTGCCAGCACCGGGACAAGAAATCAGCCCCAGCATTTT. The chain links TRBV2 to TRBJ1-5; possibly TRBD1 for D (6 bases). V lost 7 bases to trimming and J lost 4 bases, with 11 bases between them. Germline-derived CDR1 and CDR2 are SNHLY and FYNNEI. This CDR3 region has 13 residues. The complete variable domain, with remaining parts taken from reference TRBV2 and TRBJ1-5, reads EPEVTQTPSHQVTQMGQEVILRCVPISNHLYFYWYRQILGQKVEFLVSFYNNEISEKSEIFDDQFSVERPDGSNFTLKIRSTKLEDSAMYFCASTGTRNQPQHFGDGTRLSIL.

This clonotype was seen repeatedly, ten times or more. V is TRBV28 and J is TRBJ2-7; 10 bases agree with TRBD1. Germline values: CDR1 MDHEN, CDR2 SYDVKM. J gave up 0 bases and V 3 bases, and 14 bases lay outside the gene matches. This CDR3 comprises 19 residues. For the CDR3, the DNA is TGTGCCAGCAGTTTCCCCTCGGGACAGGGGAAAAGGAGCTCCTACGAGCAGTACTTC. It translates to CASSFPSGQGKRSSYEQYF.

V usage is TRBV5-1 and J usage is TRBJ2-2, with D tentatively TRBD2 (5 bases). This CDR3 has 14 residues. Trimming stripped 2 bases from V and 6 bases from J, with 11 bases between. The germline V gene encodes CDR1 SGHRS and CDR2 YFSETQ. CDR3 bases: TGCGCCAGCAGCTTTGAGGGTTTAGCCGGGGAGCTGTTTTTT. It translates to CASSFEGLAGELFF.

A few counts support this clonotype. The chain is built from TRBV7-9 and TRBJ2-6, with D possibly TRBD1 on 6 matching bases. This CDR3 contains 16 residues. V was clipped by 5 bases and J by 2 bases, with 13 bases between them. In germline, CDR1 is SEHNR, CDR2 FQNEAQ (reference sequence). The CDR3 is CASSRITGTGANVLTF. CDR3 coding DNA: TGTGCCAGCAGCCGCATTACAGGGACTGGGGCCAACGTCCTGACTTTC.

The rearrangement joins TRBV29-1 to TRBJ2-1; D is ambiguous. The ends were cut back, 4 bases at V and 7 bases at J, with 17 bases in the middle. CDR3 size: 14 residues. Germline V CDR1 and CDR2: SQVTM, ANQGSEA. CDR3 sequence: CSVAGSEAGNEQFF. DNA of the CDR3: TGCAGCGTTGCTGGGTCAGAAGCTGGGAATGAGCAGTTCTTC.

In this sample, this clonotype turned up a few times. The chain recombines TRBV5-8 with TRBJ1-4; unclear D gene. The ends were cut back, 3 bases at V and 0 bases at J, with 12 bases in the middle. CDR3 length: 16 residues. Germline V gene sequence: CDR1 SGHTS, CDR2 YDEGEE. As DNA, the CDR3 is TGTGCCAGCAGCTCGAAGTCCGGCACAACTAATGAAAAACTGTTTTTT. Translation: CASSSKSGTTNEKLFF.

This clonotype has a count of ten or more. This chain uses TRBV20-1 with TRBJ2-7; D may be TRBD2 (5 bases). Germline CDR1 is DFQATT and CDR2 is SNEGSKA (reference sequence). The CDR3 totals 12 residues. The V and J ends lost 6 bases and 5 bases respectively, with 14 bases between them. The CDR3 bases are TGCAGTGCCGGGGATAGGGCTAACGAGCAGTACTTC. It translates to CSAGDRANEQYF.

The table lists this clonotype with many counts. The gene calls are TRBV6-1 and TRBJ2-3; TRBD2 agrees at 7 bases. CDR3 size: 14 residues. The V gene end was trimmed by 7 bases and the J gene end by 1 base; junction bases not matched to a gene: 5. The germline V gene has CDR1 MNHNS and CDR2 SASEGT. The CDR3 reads CASTLGGGTDTQYF. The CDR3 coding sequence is TGTGCCAGCACCCTGGGAGGGGGCACAGATACGCAGTATTTT.

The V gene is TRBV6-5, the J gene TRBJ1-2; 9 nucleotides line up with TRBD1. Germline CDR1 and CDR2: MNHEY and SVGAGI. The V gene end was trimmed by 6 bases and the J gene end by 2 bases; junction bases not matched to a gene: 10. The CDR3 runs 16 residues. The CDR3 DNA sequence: TGTGCCAGCAGGCCACTGGGACAGGGAGAAAACTATGGCTACACCTTC. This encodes CASRPLGQGENYGYTF.

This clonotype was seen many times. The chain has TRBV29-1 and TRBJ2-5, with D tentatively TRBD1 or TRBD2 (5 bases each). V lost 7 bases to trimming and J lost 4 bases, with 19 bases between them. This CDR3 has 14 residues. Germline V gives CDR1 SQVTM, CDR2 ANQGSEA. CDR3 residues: CSASAGDGLETQYF. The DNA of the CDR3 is TGCAGCGCCTCCGCCGGGGACGGCCTAGAGACCCAGTACTTC. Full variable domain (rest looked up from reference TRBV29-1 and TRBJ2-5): SAVISQKPSRDICQRGTSLTIQCQVDSQVTMMFWYRQQPGQSLTLIATANQGSEATYESGFVIDKFPISRPNLTFSTLTVSNMSPEDSSIYLCSASAGDGLETQYFGPGTRLLVL.

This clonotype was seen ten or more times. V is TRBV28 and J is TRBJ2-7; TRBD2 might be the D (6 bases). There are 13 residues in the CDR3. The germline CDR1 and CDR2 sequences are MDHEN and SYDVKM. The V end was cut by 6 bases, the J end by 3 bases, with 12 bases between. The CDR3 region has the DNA TGTGCCAGCAGCGACGGACTACACTACGAGCAGTACTTC. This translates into CASSDGLHYEQYF.

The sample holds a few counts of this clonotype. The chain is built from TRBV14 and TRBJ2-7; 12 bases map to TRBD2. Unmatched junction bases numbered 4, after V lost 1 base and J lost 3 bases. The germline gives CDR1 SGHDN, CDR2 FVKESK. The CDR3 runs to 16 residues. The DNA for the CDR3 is TGTGCCAGCAGCCAAGGACTAGCGGGAGCCAGCTACGAGCAGTACTTC. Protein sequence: CASSQGLAGASYEQYF.

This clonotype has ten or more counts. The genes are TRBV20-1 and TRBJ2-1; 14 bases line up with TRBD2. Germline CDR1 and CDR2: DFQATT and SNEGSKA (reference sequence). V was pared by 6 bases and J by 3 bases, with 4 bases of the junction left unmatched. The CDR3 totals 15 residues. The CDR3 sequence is CSAGTSGRGYNEQFF. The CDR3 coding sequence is TGCAGTGCCGGGACTAGCGGGAGAGGCTACAATGAGCAGTTCTTC.

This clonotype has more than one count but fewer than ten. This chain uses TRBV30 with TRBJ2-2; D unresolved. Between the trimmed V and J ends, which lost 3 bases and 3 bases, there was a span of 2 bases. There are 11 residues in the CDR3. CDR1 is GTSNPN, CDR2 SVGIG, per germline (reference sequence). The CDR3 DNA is TGTGCCTGGAGGTACACCGGGGAGCTGTTTTTT. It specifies CAWRYTGELFF.

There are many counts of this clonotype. The CDR3 DNA is TGCAGTGCTAGATCCCCCCGCCCCTTGGACAGGGCGAAGGGTGAAGCTTTCTTT. Translation gives CSARSPRPLDRAKGEAFF. The rearrangement links TRBV20-1 to TRBJ1-1, with TRBD1 matching 8 bases. Trimming at V came to 2 bases and at J to 7 bases, leaving 21 bases not matched to a gene. Germline assignment: CDR1 DFQATT and CDR2 SNEGSKA (reference sequence). The CDR3 loop spans 18 amino acids.

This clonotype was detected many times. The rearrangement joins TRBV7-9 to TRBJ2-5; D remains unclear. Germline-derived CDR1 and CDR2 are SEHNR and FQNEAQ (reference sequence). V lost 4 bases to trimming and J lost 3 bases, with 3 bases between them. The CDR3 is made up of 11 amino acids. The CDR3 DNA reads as TGTGCCAGCAGCTCAAAAGAGACCCAGTACTTC. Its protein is CASSSKETQYF.

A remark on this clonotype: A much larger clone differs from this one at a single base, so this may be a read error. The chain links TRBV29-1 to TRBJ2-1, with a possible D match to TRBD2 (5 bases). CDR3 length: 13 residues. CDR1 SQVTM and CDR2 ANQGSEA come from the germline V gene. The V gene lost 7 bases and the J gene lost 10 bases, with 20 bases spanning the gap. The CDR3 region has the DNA TGCAGCGCTGTCATGGGGAGCGGAGGAGAGCAGTTCTTC. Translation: CSAVMGSGGEQFF.

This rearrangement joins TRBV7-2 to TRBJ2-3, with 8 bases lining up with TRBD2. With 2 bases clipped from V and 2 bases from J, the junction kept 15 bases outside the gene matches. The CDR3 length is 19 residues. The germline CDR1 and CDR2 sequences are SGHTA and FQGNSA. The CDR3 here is CASSLRFVGRLAPTDTQYF. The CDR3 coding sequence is TGTGCCAGCAGCTTACGGTTTGTCGGGAGACTAGCGCCCACAGATACGCAGTATTTT.

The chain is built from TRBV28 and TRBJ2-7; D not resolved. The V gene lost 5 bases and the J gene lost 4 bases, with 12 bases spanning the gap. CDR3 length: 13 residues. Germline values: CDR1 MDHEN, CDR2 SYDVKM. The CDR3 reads CASSAALEYEQYF. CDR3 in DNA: TGTGCCAGCAGTGCCGCGCTGGAGTACGAGCAGTACTTC.

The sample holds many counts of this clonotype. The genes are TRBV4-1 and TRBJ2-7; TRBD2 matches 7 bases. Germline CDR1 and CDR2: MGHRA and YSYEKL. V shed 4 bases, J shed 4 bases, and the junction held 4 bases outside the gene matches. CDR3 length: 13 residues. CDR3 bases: TGCGCCAGCAGCCGTGGTAGCGGGTACGAGCAGTACTTC. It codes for CASSRGSGYEQYF.

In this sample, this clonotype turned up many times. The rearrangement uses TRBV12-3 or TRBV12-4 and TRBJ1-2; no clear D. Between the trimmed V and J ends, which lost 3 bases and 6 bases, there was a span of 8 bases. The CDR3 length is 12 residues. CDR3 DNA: TGTGCCAGCAGTTTCCGCGGGGATGGCTACACCTTC. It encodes CASSFRGDGYTF.

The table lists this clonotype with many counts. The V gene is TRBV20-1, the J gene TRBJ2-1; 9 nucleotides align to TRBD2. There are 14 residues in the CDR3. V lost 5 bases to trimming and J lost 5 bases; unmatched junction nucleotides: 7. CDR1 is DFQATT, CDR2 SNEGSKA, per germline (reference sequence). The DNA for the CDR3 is TGCAGTGCTGTGGGGCTAGCGGGAAACAATGAGCAGTTCTTC. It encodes CSAVGLAGNNEQFF.

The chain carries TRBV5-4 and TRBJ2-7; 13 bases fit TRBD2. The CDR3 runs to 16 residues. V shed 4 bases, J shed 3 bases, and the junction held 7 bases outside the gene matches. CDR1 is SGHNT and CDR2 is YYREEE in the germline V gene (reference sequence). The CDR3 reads CASSEGLAGANYEQYF. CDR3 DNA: TGTGCCAGCAGCGAAGGACTAGCGGGAGCGAACTACGAGCAGTACTTC.

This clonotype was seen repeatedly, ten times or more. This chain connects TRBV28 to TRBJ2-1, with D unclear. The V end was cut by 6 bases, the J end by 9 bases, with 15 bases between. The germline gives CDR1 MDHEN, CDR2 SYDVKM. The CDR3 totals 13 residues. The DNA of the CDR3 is TGTGCCAGCAGCTCCTCGAGAAGGGCTGAGCAGTTCTTC. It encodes CASSSSRRAEQFF.

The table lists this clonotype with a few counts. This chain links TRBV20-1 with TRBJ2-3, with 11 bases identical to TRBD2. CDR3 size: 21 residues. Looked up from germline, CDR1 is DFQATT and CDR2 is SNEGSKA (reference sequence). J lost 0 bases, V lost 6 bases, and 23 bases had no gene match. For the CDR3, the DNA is TGCAGTGCGCGCCGCCGACCGGGACTAGCGGAACCATACTCTAGCACAGATACGCAGTATTTT. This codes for CSARRRPGLAEPYSSTDTQYF.

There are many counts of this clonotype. CDR3 protein: CASSLTRQGRKAAFF. The CDR3 bases are TGTGCCAGCAGCTTAACGCGCCAGGGACGGAAAGCAGCTTTCTTT. The V and J genes are TRBV7-9 and TRBJ1-1; D possibly corresponds to TRBD1 (5 bases). This CDR3 comprises 15 residues. Germline CDR1 is SEHNR and CDR2 is FQNEAQ (reference sequence). Trimming pared 2 bases from V and 10 bases from J, leaving 20 bases between. Together with reference TRBV7-9 and TRBJ1-1, the CDR3 gives the full variable domain: DTGVSQNPRHKITKRGQNVTFRCDPISEHNRLYWYRQTLGQGPEFLTYFQNEAQLEKSRLLSDRFSAERPKGSFSTLEIQRTEQGDSAMYLCASSLTRQGRKAAFFGQGTRLTVV.

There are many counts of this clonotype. The CDR3 DNA is TGCGCCAGCAGCAGGGGACTAGCGGGGCCAACAGAGCAGTTCTTC. Protein product: CASSRGLAGPTEQFF. This rearrangement joins TRBV5-1 to TRBJ2-1, with TRBD2 matching 13 bases. The length of the CDR3 is 15 residues. With 4 bases clipped from V and 10 bases from J, the junction kept 8 bases outside the gene matches. Germline lookup yields CDR1 SGHRS and CDR2 YFSETQ.

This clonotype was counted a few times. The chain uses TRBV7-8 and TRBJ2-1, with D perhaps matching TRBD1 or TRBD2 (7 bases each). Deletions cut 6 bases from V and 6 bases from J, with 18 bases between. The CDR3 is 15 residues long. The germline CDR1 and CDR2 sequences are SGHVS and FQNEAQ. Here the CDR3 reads CASRRSGGECNEQFF. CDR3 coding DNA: TGTGCCAGCAGGAGGTCAGGGGGGGAGTGCAATGAGCAGTTCTTC. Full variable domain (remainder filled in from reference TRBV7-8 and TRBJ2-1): GAGVSQSPRYKVAKRGQDVALRCDPISGHVSLFWYQQALGQGPEFLTYFQNEAQLDKSGLPSDRFFAERPEGSVSTLKIQRTQQEDSAVYLCASRRSGGECNEQFFGPGTRLTVL.

CDR3 sequence (DNA): TGTGCCAGCAGCCGGGAAGTTCCCTACGAGCAGTACTTC. Translation: CASSREVPYEQYF. This chain joins TRBV4-2 and TRBJ2-7, with D uncertain. The CDR3 contains 13 residues. The V end lost 4 bases, the J end lost 2 bases, and 9 bases lay between the germline ends. Germline CDR1 and CDR2: LGHNA and YNFKEQ.